The 19 T cell receptor beta chains listed next were all sequenced from one sample in a study of shared clonotypes between healthy human individuals. Clones were sequenced by immunoSEQ multiplex PCR, and TCRdb holds only the in-frame ones, with some missing. Found here are 2 million or so clones, 90% to 95% of them singletons; the top ten hold 0.1% to 0.15%. The sequencing sample was made of naive CD4+ T cells sorted from blood. The sample's subset: CD45RA+ positively selected. These receptor sequences come from a man younger than 35 in good health.

The gene calls are TRBV6-1 and TRBJ2-7; the match to TRBD1 covers 9 bases. The CDR3 is 18 amino acids. After removal of 0 bases from V and 6 bases from J, the junction contained 15 bases not matched to a gene. The germline V gene encodes CDR1 MNHNS and CDR2 SASEGT. For the CDR3, the DNA is TGTGCCAGCAGTGAAGCCTTTAATCCACAGGGGGCCCCGGGCGAGCAGTACTTC. Its translation: CASSEAFNPQGAPGEQYF.

The V and J genes are TRBV6-6 and TRBJ1-5; D perhaps matches TRBD1 (5 bases). Per the germline V gene, CDR1 is MNHNY and CDR2 is SVGAGI (reference sequence). The length of the CDR3 is 15 residues. The V gene lost 0 bases and the J gene lost 9 bases, with 15 bases spanning the gap. The CDR3 loop is CASSYSNPGNSPQHF. As DNA, the CDR3 is TGTGCCAGCAGTTACTCCAATCCAGGGAATTCGCCCCAGCATTTT.

The chain carries TRBV4-1 and TRBJ1-2; the match to TRBD1 covers 8 bases. CDR1 and CDR2 from the germline V gene are MGHRA and YSYEKL. V was clipped by 3 bases and J by 5 bases; unmatched bases: 11. The length of the CDR3 is 16 residues. CDR3 bases: TGCGCCAGCAGCCATGGACAGGGTCTCGACAGATATGGCTACACCTTC. This codes for CASSHGQGLDRYGYTF.

In DNA, the CDR3 is TGTGCCAGCAGCCCGGGCGTGTCCCCGTATTCACCCCTCCACTTT. Translation: CASSPGVSPYSPLHF. The genes are TRBV7-6 and TRBJ1-6, with D uncertain. CDR3 length: 15 residues. Trimming left V 5 bases short and J 8 bases short, with 16 bases between. Germline-derived CDR1 and CDR2 are SGHVS and FNYEAQ.

This clone occurred a few times. This sequence joins TRBV2 and TRBJ2-5; no clear D gene. The J call may be wrong; the DNA end is better matched by TRBJ2-7. The germline CDR1 and CDR2 sequences are SNHLY and FYNNEI. The CDR3 totals 15 residues. The CDR3 loop is CASSVRLQSSYEQYF. The CDR3, as DNA: TGTGCCAGCAGTGTCCGTTTACAGAGCTCCTACGAGCAGTACTTC.

This clone was recorded once. The chain carries TRBV27 and TRBJ2-1; the match to TRBD2 covers 11 bases. Per germline, CDR1 MNHEY and CDR2 SMNVEV (reference sequence). Trimming at V came to 5 bases and at J to 8 bases, leaving 14 bases not matched to a gene. The CDR3 runs 17 residues. The DNA of the CDR3 is TGTGCCAGCAGTCCCTGGGGTAGCGGGAGGGCCGACCATGAGCAGTTCTTC. It is translated as CASSPWGSGRADHEQFF.

Note on this clone: The sample holds other DNA sequences that translate to the same CDR3. The chain recombines TRBV7-2 with TRBJ2-1, with a possible D match to TRBD1 (6 bases). Looked up from germline, CDR1 is SGHTA and CDR2 is FQGNSA. Trimming shortened V by 5 bases and J by 6 bases, and 8 bases separated the two germline ends. This CDR3 region has 12 residues. CDR3 residues: CASSLDSNEQFF. The CDR3 DNA reads TGTGCCAGCAGCCTGGACAGCAATGAGCAGTTCTTC.

With regard to this clone: The sample holds other DNA sequences that translate to the same CDR3. DNA of the CDR3: TGTGCCAGCAGCGTAGGCACGTTAACGGATACGCAGTATTTT. It specifies CASSVGTLTDTQYF. The V call is TRBV9, the J call TRBJ2-3; D is unclear. The CDR3 totals 14 residues. Between the trimmed V and J ends, which lost 0 bases and 6 bases, there was a span of 11 bases. The germline gives CDR1 SGDLS, CDR2 YYNGEE.

The chain combines TRBV2 with TRBJ2-5; 10 bases agree with TRBD1. This CDR3 is 16 amino acids long. V gave up 2 bases and J gave up 4 bases; unmatched junction bases: 7. Germline loops: CDR1 SNHLY, CDR2 FYNNEI. The CDR3 loop reads CASSERDRGFSETQYF. CDR3 bases: TGTGCCAGCAGTGAAAGGGACAGGGGTTTCTCAGAGACCCAGTACTTC.

The rearrangement uses TRBV7-2 and TRBJ2-5; D is possibly TRBD2 (6 bases). The CDR3 extends over 15 amino acids. Germline V CDR1 and CDR2: SGHTA, FQGNSA. Trimming shortened V by 5 bases and J by 5 bases, and 18 bases separated the two germline ends. CDR3 amino acids: CASSAGLPGGETQYF. DNA for the CDR3: TGTGCCAGCAGCGCGGGTCTCCCTGGGGGGGAGACCCAGTACTTC.

On this clone itself: The sample carries other DNA sequences with the same CDR3. The chain couples TRBV5-1 to TRBJ1-3; no clear D. This CDR3 is built from 15 residues. Deletions cut 0 bases from V and 0 bases from J, with 7 bases between. Germline lookup yields CDR1 SGHRS and CDR2 YFSETQ. In DNA form, the CDR3 reads TGCGCCAGCAGCTTGGAGGGAGACTCTGGAAACACCATATATTTT. Residues: CASSLEGDSGNTIYF.

The CDR3 sequence: CASSQELSSPLHF. In nucleotides, the CDR3 is TGCGCCAGCAGCCAAGAGTTGAGTTCACCCCTCCACTTT. The genes are TRBV4-3 and TRBJ1-6, with D hard to call. V lost 0 bases, J lost 9 bases, and 6 bases lay in between. CDR3 length: 13 residues. Germline-derived CDR1 and CDR2 are LGHNA and YSLEER.

V usage is TRBV7-9 and J usage is TRBJ2-7, with 12 bases that match TRBD2. The CDR3 runs to 17 residues. The V segment lost 2 bases and the J segment 1 base; nucleotides outside the gene matches: 6. Per germline, CDR1 SEHNR and CDR2 FQNEAQ (reference sequence). The CDR3 sequence: CASSLKLAGGLSYEQYF. CDR3 coding DNA: TGTGCCAGCAGCTTAAAACTAGCGGGAGGACTTTCCTACGAGCAGTACTTC.

The chain combines TRBV19 with TRBJ2-3; no firm D call. The CDR3 spans 14 residues. Germline lookup yields CDR1 LNHDA and CDR2 SQIVND (reference sequence). The V end lost 5 bases, the J end lost 0 bases, and 9 bases lay between the germline ends. CDR3 residues: CASSDPASTDTQYF. The DNA of the CDR3 is TGTGCCAGTAGTGATCCGGCTAGCACAGATACGCAGTATTTT. The whole variable domain, filled in from reference TRBV19 and TRBJ2-3, reads DGGITQSPKYLFRKEGQNVTLSCEQNLNHDAMYWYRQDPGQGLRLIYYSQIVNDFQKGDIAEGYSVSREKKESFPLTVTSAQKNPTAFYLCASSDPASTDTQYFGPGTRLTVL.

This sequence joins TRBV5-6 and TRBJ2-3; D is possibly TRBD2 (5 bases). Per the germline V gene, CDR1 is SGHDT and CDR2 is YYEEEE. The V and J ends lost 6 bases and 6 bases respectively, with 11 bases between them. The CDR3 consists of 12 residues. CDR3 residues: CASNWGADTQYF. The CDR3 DNA reads TGTGCCAGCAACTGGGGAGCGGATACGCAGTATTTT.

As to this clone: This clone may be a read error of a much larger clone one base away. The sample has other DNA sequences that encode this CDR3 too. The CDR3 here is CASSYSQSSYNSPLHF. Written as DNA, the CDR3 is TGTGCCAGCAGTTACTCGCAGAGCTCCTATAATTCACCCCTCCACTTT. The chain joins TRBV6-5 to TRBJ1-6; D unresolved. This CDR3 contains 16 residues. V was clipped by 0 bases and J by 0 bases, with 6 bases between them. Germline CDR1 MNHEY, CDR2 SVGAGI.

The chain employs TRBV4-1 and TRBJ1-2, with 8 bases identical to TRBD1. This CDR3 has 15 residues. Germline CDR1 and CDR2: MGHRA and YSYEKL. Trimming at V came to 4 bases and at J to 5 bases, leaving 9 bases not matched to a gene. The CDR3 here is CASSPDGQGIYGYTF. The CDR3 region has the DNA TGCGCCAGCAGCCCAGACGGACAGGGAATATATGGCTACACCTTC.

Written as DNA, the CDR3 is TGTGCCAGTAGTGTCCAGGGGAGTGGTGAAAAACTGTTTTTT. As protein: CASSVQGSGEKLFF. The V and J genes are TRBV19 and TRBJ1-4; D perhaps matches TRBD1 (6 bases). This CDR3 spans 14 amino acids. Germline CDR1 and CDR2: LNHDA and SQIVND (reference sequence). V lost 5 bases, J lost 7 bases, and 14 bases lay in between.

The chain combines TRBV9 with TRBJ2-5; 9 nucleotides align to TRBD2. Germline V CDR1 and CDR2: SGDLS, YYNGEE. The CDR3 sequence is 15 residues long. The J segment lost 5 bases and the V segment lost 0 bases, leaving 5 bases of the junction unmatched. The CDR3 sequence is CASSVGGGAGETQYF. The CDR3 DNA follows: TGTGCCAGCAGCGTAGGCGGGGGGGCCGGGGAGACCCAGTACTTC.